Below are 21 T cell receptor beta chains sequenced from a single sample in a study of T cell changes during pregnancy in multiple sclerosis. TCRdb's copy holds only in-frame clones and misses some; the assay was immunoSEQ multiplex PCR. The sample consists of approximately 50,000 clones, about 90% of them appearing once. Sequencing was performed on CD4+ T cells from peripheral blood mononuclear cells, taken after pregnancy. These receptors were taken from a female donor with multiple sclerosis, enrolled in a pregnancy study.

This chain joins TRBV4-1 and TRBJ2-1; 9 bases align to TRBD2. Trimming at V came to 5 bases and at J to 5 bases, leaving 7 bases not matched to a gene. This CDR3 region has 15 residues. The germline gives CDR1 MGHRA, CDR2 YSYEKL. CDR3 in DNA: TGCGCCAGCAGCTCCGGGACTAGCCCACACAATGAGCAGTTCTTC. It yields the protein CASSSGTSPHNEQFF.

The rearrangement links TRBV7-2 to TRBJ2-2, with D possibly being TRBD2 (6 bases). Germline V lookup: CDR1 SGHTA, CDR2 FQGNSA. The V gene lost 5 bases and the J gene lost 3 bases, with 7 bases spanning the gap. The CDR3 covers 13 residues. CDR3 in DNA: TGTGCCAGCAGCCGGGACTACACCGGGGAGCTGTTTTTT. Encoded protein: CASSRDYTGELFF.

The V gene is TRBV28, the J gene TRBJ2-7; D might be TRBD2 (5 bases). The V and J ends lost 5 bases and 6 bases respectively, with 14 bases between them. The length of the CDR3 is 13 residues. The germline CDR1 and CDR2 sequences are MDHEN and SYDVKM. The DNA of the CDR3 is TGTGCCAGCAGTCTAATCGGGGTGGGCGAGCAGTACTTC. It is translated as CASSLIGVGEQYF.

The rearrangement joins TRBV6-5 to TRBJ1-6; D is perhaps TRBD1 (5 bases). This CDR3 spans 13 amino acids. CDR1 and CDR2 (germline): MNHEY, SVGAGI. The V gene lost 4 bases and the J gene lost 9 bases, with 10 bases spanning the gap. This CDR3 is CASSSGGVSPLHF. CDR3 sequence (DNA): TGTGCCAGCAGTTCCGGGGGTGTTTCACCCCTCCACTTT.

This clone was counted between two and nine times. This CDR3 is CASAPGGGTNTQYF. The CDR3 coding sequence is TGTGCCAGCGCACCTGGCGGGGGGACAAATACGCAGTATTTT. J is TRBJ2-3 and V is TRBV14, with TRBD2 matching over 8 bases. The CDR3 spans 14 residues. The V and J ends lost 8 bases and 7 bases, in that order; junction bases with no gene match: 11. The germline gives CDR1 SGHDN, CDR2 FVKESK.

This chain connects TRBV2 to TRBJ2-7, with TRBD1 identical over 8 bases. Germline V gene lookup returns CDR1 SNHLY and CDR2 FYNNEI. The trim removed 7 bases at V and 0 bases at J, leaving 14 bases unmatched. There are 17 residues in the CDR3. In DNA, the CDR3 is TGTGCCAGCACCTACCGACAGGGGTCTTCTATCTCCTACGAGCAGTACTTC. Protein: CASTYRQGSSISYEQYF.

The CDR3 nucleotides read TGTGCCAGCAGCGAAACAACAGGGGTCCCCACCGGGGAGCTGTTTTTT. Its protein product is CASSETTGVPTGELFF. This chain links TRBV5-5 with TRBJ2-2, with 7 bases lining up with TRBD1. This CDR3 region has 16 residues. The ends lost 4 bases at V and 4 bases at J; junction bases unmatched: 10. Per the germline V gene, CDR1 is SGHKS and CDR2 is YYEKEE (reference sequence).

The chain recombines TRBV5-8 with TRBJ2-2; TRBD2 agrees at 11 bases. J lost 2 bases, V lost 0 bases, and 6 bases had no gene match. CDR1 is SGHTS and CDR2 is YDEGEE in the germline V gene. CDR3 length: 18 amino acids. The CDR3 DNA reads as TGTGCCAGCAGCTTGGCGCGGCTAGCGGGAGGAAACACCGGGGAGCTGTTTTTT. Encoded protein: CASSLARLAGGNTGELFF.

In this sample, this clone turned up a few times. Here the CDR3 DNA reads TGCGCCAGCAGCTCCCAGACAGGGACGAACACTGAAGCTTTCTTT. It translates to CASSSQTGTNTEAFF. The chain recombines TRBV5-1 with TRBJ1-1; TRBD1 matches at 7 bases. This CDR3 has 15 amino acids. V was pared by 3 bases and J by 1 base, with 6 bases of the junction left unmatched. The germline gives CDR1 SGHRS, CDR2 YFSETQ.

The chain links TRBV7-2 to TRBJ2-1; 10 bases match TRBD2. V was clipped by 5 bases and J by 8 bases; unmatched bases: 9. The CDR3 has 15 amino acids. Germline lookup yields CDR1 SGHTA and CDR2 FQGNSA. In nucleotides, the CDR3 is TGTGCCAGCAGCCTCACTAGCGGGATTGTCCATGAGCAGTTCTTC. Translated, it gives CASSLTSGIVHEQFF.

The chain couples TRBV7-2 to TRBJ2-7; a possible D gene is TRBD2 (6 bases). CDR1 is SGHTA and CDR2 is FQGNSA in the germline V gene. V was clipped by 1 base and J by 3 bases, with 13 bases between them. The CDR3 spans 15 residues. The CDR3 is CASSLERRVYYEQYF. In DNA form, the CDR3 reads TGTGCCAGCAGCTTAGAGAGGAGGGTCTACTACGAGCAGTACTTC.

This clone was seen once. This sequence joins TRBV9 and TRBJ2-3, with D perhaps TRBD2 (6 bases). V was pared by 0 bases and J by 4 bases, with 9 bases between. Germline V lookup: CDR1 SGDLS, CDR2 YYNGEE. This CDR3 spans 14 amino acids. CDR3 sequence (DNA): TGTGCCAGCAGCGTAGGGGACTTCTCAGATACGCAGTATTTT. This encodes CASSVGDFSDTQYF.

The chain links TRBV12-5 to TRBJ1-1; D possibly corresponds to TRBD1 (6 bases). This CDR3 is 13 amino acids long. The germline V and J ends were trimmed by 7 bases and 6 bases, with 15 bases remaining between them. CDR1 and CDR2 (germline): LGHNT, FRNRAP. CDR3 residues: CASAPTGQPEAFF. The DNA of the CDR3 is TGTGCTAGTGCCCCCACAGGACAGCCTGAAGCTTTCTTT.

Details on this clone: The same CDR3 arises from other DNA sequences in this sample as well. The chain uses TRBV5-1 and TRBJ1-5; 10 bases line up with TRBD1. The CDR3 runs to 14 residues. Trimming removed 4 bases from V and 7 bases from J; junction bases left unmatched: 5. Germline V gives CDR1 SGHRS, CDR2 YFSETQ. CDR3 DNA sequence: TGCGCCAGCAGCATCGGACAGGGGGGGCAGCCCCAGCATTTT. Its protein is CASSIGQGGQPQHF.

Only a few counts were recorded for this clone. The rearrangement joins TRBV15 to TRBJ2-7; D remains unclear. The germline gives CDR1 LNHNV, CDR2 YYDKDF (reference sequence). V dropped 0 bases and J dropped 2 bases, with 8 bases sitting between them. The length of the CDR3 is 14 residues. The DNA of the CDR3 is TGTGCCACCAGCAGAGATTTCGGTACCTACGAGCAGTACTTC. This encodes CATSRDFGTYEQYF.

The V and J genes are TRBV6-6 and TRBJ2-5; D is unresolved. Matching the DNA end better, TRBJ2-7 makes the J call doubtful. The CDR3 covers 14 residues. The V gene's germline CDR1 is MNHNY and CDR2 SVGAGI (reference sequence). The CDR3 here is CASGSNWSSYEQYF. The CDR3 DNA sequence: TGTGCCAGCGGAAGTAACTGGAGCTCCTACGAGCAGTACTTC.

This clone is a singleton in its sample. J is TRBJ2-1 and V is TRBV11-3; D is uncertain. The CDR3 is 13 amino acids. Germline V CDR1 and CDR2: SGHNT, YENEEA. V gave up 1 base and J gave up 14 bases, with 15 bases separating them. The CDR3 spells CASSLAVNPFEFF. DNA of the CDR3: TGTGCCAGCAGCTTAGCCGTAAATCCCTTTGAGTTCTTC. Filled out from reference TRBV11-3 and TRBJ2-1, the complete variable domain reads EAGVVQSPRYKIIEKKQPVAFWCNPISGHNTLYWYLQNLGQGPELLIRYENEEAVDDSQLPKDRFSAERLKGVDSTLKIQPAELGDSAVYLCASSLAVNPFEFFGPGTRLTVL.

There are many counts of this clone. The J gene is TRBJ1-1, the V gene TRBV5-4; D is ambiguous. V was clipped by 1 base and J by 3 bases, with 19 bases between them. The CDR3 is made up of 17 amino acids. Looked up from germline, CDR1 is SGHNT and CDR2 is YYREEE (reference sequence). The CDR3 loop reads CASSLMLVRGGHTEAFF. CDR3 bases: TGTGCCAGCAGCTTGATGTTGGTCCGGGGAGGGCACACTGAAGCTTTCTTT. The whole variable domain, filled in from reference TRBV5-4 and TRBJ1-1, reads ETGVTQSPTHLIKTRGQQVTLRCSSQSGHNTVSWYQQALGQGPQFIFQYYREEENGRGNFPPRFSGLQFPNYSSELNVNALELDDSALYLCASSLMLVRGGHTEAFFGQGTRLTVV.

V usage is TRBV28 and J usage is TRBJ1-2, with 7 bases fitting TRBD1. The CDR3 runs to 13 residues. From germline, CDR1 is MDHEN and CDR2 SYDVKM. Germline trimming cut 7 bases from V and 8 bases from J; bases unmatched to any gene: 10. In DNA, the CDR3 is TGTGCCAGCAAGGAGGGGGCGCTGGACGGCTACACCTTC. Encoded protein: CASKEGALDGYTF.

The V call is TRBV6-5, the J call TRBJ1-4, with a weak D call TRBD1 (5 bases). The CDR3 contains 15 residues. Germline V gene data show CDR1 as MNHEY and CDR2 as SVGAGI. With 2 bases removed from V and 3 bases from J, the gap between germline ends came to 10 bases. This CDR3 is CASSYTGVPNEKLFF. The CDR3 DNA follows: TGTGCCAGCAGTTACACGGGGGTCCCTAATGAAAAACTGTTTTTT.

The gene calls are TRBV5-1 and TRBJ1-2; 10 bases align to TRBD1. CDR3 length: 18 residues. From germline, CDR1 is SGHRS and CDR2 YFSETQ. J was trimmed by 4 bases and V by 0 bases; bases with no gene match: 12. CDR3 sequence reads: CASSLGGPTGGGGYGYTF. Here the CDR3 DNA reads TGCGCCAGCAGCTTGGGAGGGCCGACAGGGGGCGGCGGCTATGGCTACACCTTC.